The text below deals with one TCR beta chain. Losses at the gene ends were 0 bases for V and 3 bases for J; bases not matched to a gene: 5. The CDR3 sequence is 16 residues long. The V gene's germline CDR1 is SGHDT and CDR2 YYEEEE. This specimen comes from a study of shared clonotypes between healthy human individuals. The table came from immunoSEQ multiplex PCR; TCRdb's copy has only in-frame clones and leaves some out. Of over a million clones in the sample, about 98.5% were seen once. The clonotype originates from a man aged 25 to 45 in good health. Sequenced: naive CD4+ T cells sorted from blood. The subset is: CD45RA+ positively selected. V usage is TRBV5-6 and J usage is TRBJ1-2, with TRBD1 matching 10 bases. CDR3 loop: CASSLAGDRGDYGYTF. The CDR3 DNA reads TGTGCCAGCAGCTTGGCGGGGGACAGGGGAGACTATGGCTACACCTTC.